One T cell receptor beta chain is described in this entry. The antigen is not known. If patients had autoimmune disease history or systemic immunosuppression, they were excluded. This specimen comes from a study of OX40 agonist ivuxolimab in advanced cancers. Study in general: Ivuxolimab, an agonistic anti-OX40 (CD134) antibody, was given to patients.

Study results and caveats: Also present in some nonresponders was a low level of normalized T-cell clonal expansion.

Libraries were prepared by immunoSEQ multiplex PCR; TCRdb keeps only in-frame clonotypes and omits some of them. Of approximately 45,000 clones in the sample, roughly nine tenths were seen once. The receptor was derived from an adult with an advanced solid tumor such as melanoma, head and neck, liver or kidney cancer. The specimen comprised CD4+ or CD8+ T cells sorted from blood, sampled in a trial of the OX40 agonist ivuxolimab.

CDR3: CAISAAYRQADTQYF. As DNA, the CDR3 is TGTGCCATCAGTGCCGCTTATAGGCAGGCAGATACGCAGTATTTT. This chain joins TRBV10-3 and TRBJ2-3; unclear D gene. Per the germline V gene, CDR1 is ENHRY and CDR2 is SYGVKD. CDR3 length: 15 amino acids. V dropped 4 bases and J dropped 4 bases, with 15 bases sitting between them.